The sequence of this T cell receptor beta chain was determined in a study of early T cells in non-severe SARS-CoV-2 infection. In this sample, this clonotype turned up a few times. Each CDR3 protein is one row after TCRdb ran MiXCR on the 5' RACE reads. The sample records some 85,000 distinct CDR3 sequences, around 13% being singletons. V lost 2 bases, J lost 4 bases, and 8 bases lay in between. The germline gives CDR1 WSHSY, CDR2 SAAADI. CDR3 length: 13 residues. Sequencing was carried out using whole blood. The chain joins TRBV10-2 to TRBJ1-1; D not resolved. This clonotype was obtained from an adult who was a healthcare worker with PCR-confirmed SARS-CoV-2 infection or an uninfected control (not recorded which). The CDR3 sequence: CASSEARGTEAFF. The DNA of the CDR3 is TGCGCCAGCAGTGAGGCCCGGGGCACTGAAGCTTTCTTT.